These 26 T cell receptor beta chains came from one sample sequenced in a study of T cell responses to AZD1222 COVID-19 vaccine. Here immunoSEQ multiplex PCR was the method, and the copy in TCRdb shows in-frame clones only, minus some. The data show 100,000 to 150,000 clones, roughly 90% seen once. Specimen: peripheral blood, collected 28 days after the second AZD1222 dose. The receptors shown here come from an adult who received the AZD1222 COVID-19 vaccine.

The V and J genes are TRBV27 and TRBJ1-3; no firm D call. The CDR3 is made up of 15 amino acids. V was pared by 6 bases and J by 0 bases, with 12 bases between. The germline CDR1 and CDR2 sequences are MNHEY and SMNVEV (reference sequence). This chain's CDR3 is CASSPLLLSGNTIYF. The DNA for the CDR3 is TGTGCCAGCAGCCCCCTGTTACTCTCTGGAAACACCATATATTTT.

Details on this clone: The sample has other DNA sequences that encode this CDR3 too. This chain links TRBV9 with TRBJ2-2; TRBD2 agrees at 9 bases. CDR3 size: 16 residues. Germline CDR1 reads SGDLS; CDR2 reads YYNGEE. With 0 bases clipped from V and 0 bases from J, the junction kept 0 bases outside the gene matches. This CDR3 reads CASSVVAGANTGELFF. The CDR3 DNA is TGTGCCAGCAGCGTAGTAGCGGGAGCGAACACCGGGGAGCTGTTTTTT.

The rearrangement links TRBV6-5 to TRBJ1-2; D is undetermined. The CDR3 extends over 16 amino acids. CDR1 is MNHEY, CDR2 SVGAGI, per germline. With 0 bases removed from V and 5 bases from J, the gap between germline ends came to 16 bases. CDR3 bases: TGTGCCAGCAGTTACTCAACGGAGTTGGGGAGGTATGGCTACACCTTC. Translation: CASSYSTELGRYGYTF.

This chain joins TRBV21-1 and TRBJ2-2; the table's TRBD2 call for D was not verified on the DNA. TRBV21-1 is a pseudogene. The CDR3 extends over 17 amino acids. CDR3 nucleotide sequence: TGTGCCAGCAGCAACTCGGGGGGCGGGATTGTGGCCGGGGAGCTGTTTTTT. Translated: CASSNSGGGIVAGELFF.

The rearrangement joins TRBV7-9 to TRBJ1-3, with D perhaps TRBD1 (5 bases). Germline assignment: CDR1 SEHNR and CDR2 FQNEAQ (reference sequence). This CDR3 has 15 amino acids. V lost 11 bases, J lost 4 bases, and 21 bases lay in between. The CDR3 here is CALTRDGIGGNTIYF. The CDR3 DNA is TGTGCCCTTACCCGGGACGGCATCGGGGGAAACACCATATATTTT.

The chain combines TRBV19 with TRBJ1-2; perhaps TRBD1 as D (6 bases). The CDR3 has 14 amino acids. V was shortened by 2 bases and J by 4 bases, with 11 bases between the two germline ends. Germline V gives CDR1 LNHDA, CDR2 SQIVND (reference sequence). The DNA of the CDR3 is TGTGCCAGTAGTATAAGGGACAAGCTCTATGGCTACACCTTC. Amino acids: CASSIRDKLYGYTF.

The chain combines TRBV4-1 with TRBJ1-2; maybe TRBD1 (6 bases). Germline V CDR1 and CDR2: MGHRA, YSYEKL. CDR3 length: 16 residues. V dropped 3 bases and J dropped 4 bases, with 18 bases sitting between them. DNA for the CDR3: TGCGCCAGCAGCCAGGACAGTGCAAGGAGGTTCTATGGCTACACCTTC. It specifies CASSQDSARRFYGYTF.

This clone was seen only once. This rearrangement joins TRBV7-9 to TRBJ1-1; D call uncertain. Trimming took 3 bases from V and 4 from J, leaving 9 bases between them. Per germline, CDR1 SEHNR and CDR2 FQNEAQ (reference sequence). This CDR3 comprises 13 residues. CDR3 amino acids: CASSLVLGTEAFF. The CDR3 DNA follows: TGTGCCAGCAGCTTGGTCTTAGGCACTGAAGCTTTCTTT.

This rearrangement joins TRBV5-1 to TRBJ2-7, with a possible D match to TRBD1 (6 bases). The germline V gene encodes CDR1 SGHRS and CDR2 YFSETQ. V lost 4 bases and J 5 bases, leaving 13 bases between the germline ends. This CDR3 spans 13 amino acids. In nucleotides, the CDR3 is TGCGCCAGCAGCCGCGAAACAGGGCACGAGCAGTACTTC. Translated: CASSRETGHEQYF.

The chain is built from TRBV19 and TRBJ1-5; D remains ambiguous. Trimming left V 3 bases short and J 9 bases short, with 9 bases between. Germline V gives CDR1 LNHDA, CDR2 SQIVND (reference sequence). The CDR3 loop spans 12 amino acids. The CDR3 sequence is CASSIDPLPQHF. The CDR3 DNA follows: TGTGCCAGTAGTATTGACCCGTTGCCCCAGCATTTT.

CDR3 sequence (DNA): TGTGCCAGCAGCTACGATATGGCAGCGGGAGTGAGGGAGACCCAGTACTTC. It specifies CASSYDMAAGVRETQYF. V is TRBV14 and J is TRBJ2-5; 8 bases are a match to TRBD2. V shed 5 bases and J 5 bases; nucleotides not matched to a gene: 16. The CDR3 contains 17 residues. Germline CDR1 reads SGHDN; CDR2 reads FVKESK.

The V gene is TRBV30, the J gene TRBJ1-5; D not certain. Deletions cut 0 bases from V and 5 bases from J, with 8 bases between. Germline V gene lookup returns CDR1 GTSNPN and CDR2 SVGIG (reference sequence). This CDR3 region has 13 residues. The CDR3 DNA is TGTGCCTGGAGTGTACAGAGGGATCAGCCCCAGCATTTT. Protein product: CAWSVQRDQPQHF.

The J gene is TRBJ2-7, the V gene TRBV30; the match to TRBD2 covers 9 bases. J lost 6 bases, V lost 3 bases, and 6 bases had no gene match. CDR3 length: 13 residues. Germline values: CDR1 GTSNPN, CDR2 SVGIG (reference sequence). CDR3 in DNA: TGTGCCTGGAGGGGCGGGAGGGGAATCGAGCAGTACTTC. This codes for CAWRGGRGIEQYF.

Here the CDR3 reads CASSLSIFGQGEFVNTEAFF. The CDR3 DNA reads as TGTGCCAGCAGTTTATCAATATTTGGGCAGGGGGAATTTGTAAACACTGAAGCTTTCTTT. The chain uses TRBV27 and TRBJ1-1; the match to TRBD1 covers 7 bases. V was clipped by 0 bases and J by 2 bases; unmatched bases: 18. Germline CDR1 and CDR2: MNHEY and SMNVEV (reference sequence). The CDR3 contains 20 residues.

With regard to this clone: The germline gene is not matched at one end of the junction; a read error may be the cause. The CDR3 protein is CASSSGPPPYSEQFF. The CDR3, as DNA: TGTGCCAGCTCCTCCGGTCCCCCCCCATACAGTGAGCAGTTCTTC. The chain has TRBV18 and TRBJ2-1; D is ambiguous. This CDR3 spans 15 amino acids. Germline V lookup: CDR1 KGHSH, CDR2 LQKENI.

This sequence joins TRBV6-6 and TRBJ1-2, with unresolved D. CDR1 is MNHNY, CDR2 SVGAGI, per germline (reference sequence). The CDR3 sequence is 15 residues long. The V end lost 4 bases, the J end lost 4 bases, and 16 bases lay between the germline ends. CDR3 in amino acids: CASSSRTGSFYGYTF. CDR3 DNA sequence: TGTGCCAGCAGTTCCCGGACGGGGTCATTCTATGGCTACACCTTC.

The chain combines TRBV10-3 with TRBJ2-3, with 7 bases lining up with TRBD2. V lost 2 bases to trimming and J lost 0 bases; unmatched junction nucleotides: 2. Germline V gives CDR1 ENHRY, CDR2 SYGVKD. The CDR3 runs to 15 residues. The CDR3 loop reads CAISEDSGSTDTQYF. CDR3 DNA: TGTGCCATCAGTGAGGATAGCGGGAGCACAGATACGCAGTATTTT.

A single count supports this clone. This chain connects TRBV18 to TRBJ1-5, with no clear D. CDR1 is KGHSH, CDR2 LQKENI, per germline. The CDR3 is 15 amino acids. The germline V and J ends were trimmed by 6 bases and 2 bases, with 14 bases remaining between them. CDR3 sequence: CASSPSTGGNQPQHF. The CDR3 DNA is TGTGCCAGCTCCCCCAGTACCGGGGGCAATCAGCCCCAGCATTTT.

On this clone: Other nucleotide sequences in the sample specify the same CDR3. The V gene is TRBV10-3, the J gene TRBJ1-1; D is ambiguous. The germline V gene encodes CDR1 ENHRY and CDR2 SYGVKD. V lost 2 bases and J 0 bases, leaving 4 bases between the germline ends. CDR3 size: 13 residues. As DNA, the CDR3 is TGTGCCATCAGTGAGGGGATGAACACTGAAGCTTTCTTT. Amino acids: CAISEGMNTEAFF.

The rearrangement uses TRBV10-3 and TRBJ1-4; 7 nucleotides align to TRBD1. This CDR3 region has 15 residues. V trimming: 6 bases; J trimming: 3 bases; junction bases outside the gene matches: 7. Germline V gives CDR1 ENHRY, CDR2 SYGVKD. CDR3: CAISLSGGANEKLFF. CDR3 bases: TGTGCCATCAGCCTGTCAGGGGGAGCTAATGAAAAACTGTTTTTT.

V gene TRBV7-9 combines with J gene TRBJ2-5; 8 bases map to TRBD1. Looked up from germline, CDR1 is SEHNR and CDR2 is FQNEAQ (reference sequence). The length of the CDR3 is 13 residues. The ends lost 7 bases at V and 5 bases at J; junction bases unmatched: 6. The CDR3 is CASTQGAAETQYF. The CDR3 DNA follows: TGTGCCAGCACCCAGGGGGCCGCGGAGACCCAGTACTTC.

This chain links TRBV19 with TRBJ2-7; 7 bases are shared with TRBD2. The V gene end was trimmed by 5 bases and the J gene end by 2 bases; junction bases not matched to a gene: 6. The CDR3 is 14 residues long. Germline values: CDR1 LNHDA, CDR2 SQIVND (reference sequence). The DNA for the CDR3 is TGTGCCAGTAGTTCCCCAGGGACTACCTACGAGCAGTACTTC. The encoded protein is CASSSPGTTYEQYF.

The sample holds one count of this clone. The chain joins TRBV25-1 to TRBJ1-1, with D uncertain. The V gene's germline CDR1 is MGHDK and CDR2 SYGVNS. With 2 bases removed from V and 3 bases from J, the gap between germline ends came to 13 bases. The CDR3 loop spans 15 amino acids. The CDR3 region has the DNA TGTGCCAGCAGTGAAGCGGAGGAGGGTGACACTGAAGCTTTCTTT. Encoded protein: CASSEAEEGDTEAFF. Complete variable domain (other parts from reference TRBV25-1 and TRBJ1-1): EADIYQTPRYLVIGTGKKITLECSQTMGHDKMYWYQQDPGMELHLIHYSYGVNSTEKGDLSSESTVSRIRTEHFPLTLESARPSHTSQYLCASSEAEEGDTEAFFGQGTRLTVV.

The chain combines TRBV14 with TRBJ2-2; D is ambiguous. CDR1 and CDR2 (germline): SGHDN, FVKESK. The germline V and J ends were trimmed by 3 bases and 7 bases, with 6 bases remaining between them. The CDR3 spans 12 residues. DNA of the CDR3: TGTGCCAGCAGCCATTCCTACGGGGAGCTGTTTTTT. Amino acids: CASSHSYGELFF.

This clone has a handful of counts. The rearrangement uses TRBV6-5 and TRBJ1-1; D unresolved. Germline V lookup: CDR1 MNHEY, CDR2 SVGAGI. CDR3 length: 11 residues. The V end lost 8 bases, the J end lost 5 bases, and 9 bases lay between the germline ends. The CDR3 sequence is CASYRGTEAFF. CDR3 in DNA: TGTGCCAGCTATCGGGGAACTGAAGCTTTCTTT.

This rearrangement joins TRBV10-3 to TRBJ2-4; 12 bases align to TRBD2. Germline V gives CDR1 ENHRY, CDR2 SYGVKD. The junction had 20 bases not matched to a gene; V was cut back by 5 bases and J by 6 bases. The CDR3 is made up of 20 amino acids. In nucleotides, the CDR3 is TGTGCCATCAGTAACCCTGGGGGCCTGACTAGCGGGAGTCGGGGAAACATTCAGTACTTC. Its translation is CAISNPGGLTSGSRGNIQYF.